These T cell receptor beta chains were read from a single sample in a study of cytomegalovirus exposure and HLA in healthy donors. TCRdb's copy holds only in-frame clones and misses some; the assay was immunoSEQ multiplex PCR. The sample includes 180,000 or so clones, about 80% of them seen just once. The material sequenced was PBMCs. The receptors derive from a man between 18 and 35 years old in good health and CMV-seronegative. CDR3s include the opening cysteine and the closing phenylalanine or tryptophan. A D gene is named only where the DNA matches it firmly. Clone size appears in some rows only: once, few, many, or a class for an expanded clone.

D gene: TRBD2
J gene: TRBJ2-5
V gene: TRBV27
clone size: .
CDR3 DNA: TGTGCCAGCAGTTTATCGATACTAGCGGGACGAGAGACCCAGTACTTC
CDR3 protein: CASSLSILAGRETQYF

D gene: TRBD1
J gene: TRBJ1-2
V gene: TRBV18
clone size: .
CDR3 DNA: TGTGCCAGCTCACAGGGGCAGGGGGTAAACCCCTATGGCTACACCTTC
CDR3 protein: CASSQGQGVNPYGYTF

D gene: TRBD2
J gene: TRBJ2-3
V gene: TRBV6-6
clone size: .
CDR3 DNA: TGTGCCAGCAGTTACGGCGGGAGGGGTACAGATACGCAGTATTTT
CDR3 protein: CASSYGGRGTDTQYF

D gene: TRBD1
J gene: TRBJ2-7
V gene: TRBV15
clone size: .
CDR3 DNA: TGTGCCACCAGCAGAGGACAGGGGGATTACGAGCAGTACTTC
CDR3 protein: CATSRGQGDYEQYF

D gene: TRBD2
J gene: TRBJ2-3
V gene: TRBV9
clone size: .
CDR3 DNA: TGTGCCAGCAGCGGGACTAGCGGGACTAGCACAGATACGCAGTATTTT
CDR3 protein: CASSGTSGTSTDTQYF

D gene: TRBD2
J gene: TRBJ2-5
V gene: TRBV9
clone size: .
CDR3 DNA: TGTGCCAGCAGCGTGGGGGGACTAGCGGGAGAAGGGGAGACCCAGTACTTC
CDR3 protein: CASSVGGLAGEGETQYF

D gene: .
J gene: TRBJ2-7
V gene: TRBV6-1
clone size: .
CDR3 DNA: TGTGCCAGCAGCCAAGGGGCGGCCTACGAGCAGTACTTC
CDR3 protein: CASSQGAAYEQYF

D gene: TRBD1
J gene: TRBJ2-6
V gene: TRBV18
clone size: .
CDR3 DNA: TGTGCCAGCTCACGGGACAGTACTGGGGCCAACGTCCTGACTTTC
CDR3 protein: CASSRDSTGANVLTF

D gene: TRBD1
J gene: TRBJ1-2
V gene: TRBV6-6
clone size: .
CDR3 DNA: TGTGCCAGCAGCCGCCACGGACAGGGGGACTATGGCTACACCTTC
CDR3 protein: CASSRHGQGDYGYTF

D gene: .
J gene: TRBJ2-1
V gene: TRBV30
clone size: .
CDR3 DNA: TGTGCCTGGATTCGCTATCAGTTCTTC
CDR3 protein: CAWIRYQFF

D gene: .
J gene: TRBJ2-7
V gene: TRBV10-3
clone size: .
CDR3 DNA: TGTGCCATCAGTGAGAACAGGGTCCCAGGCGAGCAGTACTTC
CDR3 protein: CAISENRVPGEQYF

D gene: .
J gene: TRBJ2-7
V gene: TRBV29-1
clone size: .
CDR3 DNA: TGCAGCGTTGGCCCCCGGGCCCAGCGGGACGAGCAGTACTTC
CDR3 protein: CSVGPRAQRDEQYF

D gene: TRBD2
J gene: TRBJ2-7
V gene: TRBV7-9
clone size: .
CDR3 DNA: TGTGCCAGCAGCTTAGTGCAGGGCGGGGGAGTCGAGCAGTACTTC
CDR3 protein: CASSLVQGGGVEQYF

D gene: .
J gene: TRBJ2-2
V gene: TRBV5-6
clone size: .
CDR3 DNA: TGTGCCAGCAGCTTGGGTCCTTCCGGGGAGCTGTTTTTT
CDR3 protein: CASSLGPSGELFF

D gene: .
J gene: TRBJ2-1
V gene: TRBV7-3
clone size: few
CDR3 DNA: TGTGCCAGCAGCCAAAAGAGGGGAGGATCCTACAATGAGCAGTTCTTC
CDR3 protein: CASSQKRGGSYNEQFF

D gene: .
J gene: TRBJ1-2
V gene: TRBV29-1
clone size: few
CDR3 DNA: TGCAGCGTTGAAGACGGACTGCTTGAGGGCTACACCTTC
CDR3 protein: CSVEDGLLEGYTF

D gene: TRBD2
J gene: TRBJ2-3
V gene: TRBV7-9
clone size: .
CDR3 DNA: TGTGCCAGCAGCTTAGGGACTAGCGGCACAGATACGCAGTATTTT
CDR3 protein: CASSLGTSGTDTQYF

D gene: TRBD2
J gene: TRBJ2-7
V gene: TRBV7-9
clone size: .
CDR3 DNA: TGTTCCAGCAGCCATCGGGAGGGGGGCTACGAGCAGTACTTC
CDR3 protein: CSSSHREGGYEQYF

D gene: TRBD2
J gene: TRBJ2-1
V gene: TRBV6-1
clone size: .
CDR3 DNA: TGTGCCAGCAGTGAAGCTCGGCTAGCGGGGTCCTACAATGAGCAGTTCTTC
CDR3 protein: CASSEARLAGSYNEQFF

D gene: .
J gene: TRBJ2-5
V gene: TRBV7-9
clone size: .
CDR3 DNA: TGTGCCAGCAGCTTAGTGAGCGGAATAGAGACCCAGTACTTC
CDR3 protein: CASSLVSGIETQYF

D gene: .
J gene: TRBJ2-6
V gene: TRBV9
clone size: .
CDR3 DNA: TGTGCCAGCAGCGTAGCTCCGAGACAGAAAAGGACTGGGGCCAACGTCCTGACTTTC
CDR3 protein: CASSVAPRQKRTGANVLTF

D gene: .
J gene: TRBJ1-2
V gene: TRBV7-6
clone size: .
CDR3 DNA: TGTGCCAGCAGCTTAATCGGGGGTCCCACTATAGTCTATGGCTACACCTTC
CDR3 protein: CASSLIGGPTIVYGYTF

D gene: TRBD1
J gene: TRBJ1-4
V gene: TRBV18
clone size: .
CDR3 DNA: TGTGCCAGCTCGCCGGACAGGGGCGGTGAAAAACTGTTTTTT
CDR3 protein: CASSPDRGGEKLFF

D gene: .
J gene: TRBJ2-1
V gene: TRBV5-1
clone size: once
CDR3 DNA: TGCGCCAGCAGCTTGGCCTCGGGACTGGATAATTACAATGAGCAGTTCTTC
CDR3 protein: CASSLASGLDNYNEQFF

D gene: TRBD1
J gene: TRBJ1-1
V gene: TRBV7-8
clone size: few
CDR3 DNA: TGTGCCAGCAGCACCGGGACAGCCACTGAAGCTTTCTTT
CDR3 protein: CASSTGTATEAFF

D gene: TRBD2
J gene: TRBJ2-7
V gene: TRBV14
clone size: once
CDR3 DNA: TGTGCCAGCAGCCAAGATCTGGTGCCTAGCGGGAGGTCCAACGAGCAGTACTTC
CDR3 protein: CASSQDLVPSGRSNEQYF

D gene: .
J gene: TRBJ1-1
V gene: TRBV4-1
clone size: .
CDR3 DNA: TGCGCCAGCAGCCACCAAACAGTTAACACTGAAGCTTTCTTT
CDR3 protein: CASSHQTVNTEAFF

D gene: .
J gene: TRBJ1-1
V gene: TRBV27
clone size: few
CDR3 DNA: TGTGCCAGCAGTTTAGGGGTACTCAGGGGCTTGAACACTGAAGCTTTCTTT
CDR3 protein: CASSLGVLRGLNTEAFF

D gene: .
J gene: TRBJ1-5
V gene: TRBV6-5
clone size: few
CDR3 DNA: TGTGCCAGCAGTTACTCGTTGGCTAGTCAGCCCCAGCATTTT
CDR3 protein: CASSYSLASQPQHF

D gene: .
J gene: TRBJ1-3
V gene: TRBV6-6
clone size: few
CDR3 DNA: TGTGCCAGCAGAGACAGGACCCGTTTTGGAAACACCATATATTTT
CDR3 protein: CASRDRTRFGNTIYF

D gene: .
J gene: TRBJ1-4
V gene: TRBV15
clone size: .
CDR3 DNA: TGTGCCACCAGCAGAGTGGGGGGGTTGAATGAAAAACTGTTTTTT
CDR3 protein: CATSRVGGLNEKLFF

D gene: TRBD2
J gene: TRBJ2-1
V gene: TRBV9
clone size: few
CDR3 DNA: TGTGCCGGACCCCTAACTATCGCTAGCGGAGGGAACTACAATGAGCAGTTCTTC
CDR3 protein: CAGPLTIASGGNYNEQFF

D gene: TRBD1
J gene: TRBJ2-7
V gene: TRBV11-2
clone size: once
CDR3 DNA: TGTGCCAGCAGCTTACGCGCCCGGGACAGGGCACACGAGCAGTACTTC
CDR3 protein: CASSLRARDRAHEQYF

D gene: TRBD1
J gene: TRBJ2-7
V gene: TRBV5-1
clone size: once
CDR3 DNA: TGCGCCAGCAGCTTGTCGCTGGGACAGGGAACCTACGAGCAGTACTTC
CDR3 protein: CASSLSLGQGTYEQYF

D gene: TRBD2
J gene: TRBJ2-1
V gene: TRBV30
clone size: .
CDR3 DNA: TGTGCCTGGAGTAGAGCTAGCGGGTACAATGAGCAGTTCTTC
CDR3 protein: CAWSRASGYNEQFF

D gene: TRBD2
J gene: TRBJ2-7
V gene: TRBV4-3
clone size: .
CDR3 DNA: TGCGCCAGCAGCCAAATACCATTAGCGGGCGAGCAGTACTTC
CDR3 protein: CASSQIPLAGEQYF

D gene: .
J gene: TRBJ1-2
V gene: TRBV6-5
clone size: .
CDR3 DNA: TGTGCCAGCAGTTACGGGGAGGGCGTATACTATGGCTACACCTTC
CDR3 protein: CASSYGEGVYYGYTF

D gene: .
J gene: TRBJ2-5
V gene: TRBV7-9
clone size: .
CDR3 DNA: TGTGCCAGCAGCTTAGGGGAGGTAACCCAAGAGACCCAGTACTTC
CDR3 protein: CASSLGEVTQETQYF

D gene: TRBD1
J gene: TRBJ1-2
V gene: TRBV5-1
clone size: .
CDR3 DNA: TGCGCCAGCAGCCCTGACAGGGGGTGTGGCTACACCTTC
CDR3 protein: CASSPDRGCGYTF

D gene: .
J gene: TRBJ1-1
V gene: TRBV6-5
clone size: .
CDR3 DNA: TGTGCCAGCAGTTACTCCGCGGAGGCTCGGGCTGAAGCTTTCTTT
CDR3 protein: CASSYSAEARAEAFF

D gene: TRBD1
J gene: TRBJ1-6
V gene: TRBV6-5
clone size: .
CDR3 DNA: TGTGCCAGCAGTCGGCCGGGACAGGGGAATTCACCCCTCCACTTT
CDR3 protein: CASSRPGQGNSPLHF

D gene: TRBD1
J gene: TRBJ1-4
V gene: TRBV5-8
clone size: .
CDR3 DNA: TGTGCCAGCAGCCCCTCCGGACAGGGGTTCGAAAAACTGTTTTTT
CDR3 protein: CASSPSGQGFEKLFF

D gene: TRBD2
J gene: TRBJ2-7
V gene: TRBV25-1
clone size: .
CDR3 DNA: TGTGCCAGCCCTCCGAGGCGGGAGCCTCCCTACGAGCAGTACTTC
CDR3 protein: CASPPRREPPYEQYF

D gene: .
J gene: TRBJ1-2
V gene: TRBV6-6
clone size: .
CDR3 DNA: TGTGCCAGCAGTTACGCTGCCCTGCGTGGCTACACCTTC
CDR3 protein: CASSYAALRGYTF